This T cell receptor beta chain was observed in a study of neoadjuvant nivolumab and ipilimumab in lung cancer. Study conclusions and caveats: Blood richness before therapy tracked richness in tumors resected after neoadjuvant therapy. From pretherapy to surgery, tumor richness and clonality rose with dual therapy. TCR richness and clonality were higher in tumors than adjacent uninvolved lung. Only a single major-pathologic-response sample was available for clonality analysis.

Worth noting for this clone: Its antigen is unidentified.

Clones were sequenced by immunoSEQ multiplex PCR, and TCRdb holds only the in-frame ones, with some missing. The data contain fewer than 30,000 clones, about three quarters of them singletons. The germline V gene has CDR1 MDHEN and CDR2 SYDVKM. V shed 7 bases and J 9 bases; nucleotides not matched to a gene: 5. This CDR3 is built from 11 residues. The rearrangement joins TRBV28 to TRBJ1-2; 7 bases are a match to TRBD1. The sequence was obtained from an adult with non-small cell lung cancer. Sequenced here: tumor tissue, sampled after neoadjuvant nivolumab, alone or with ipilimumab, at or shortly before surgery. In nucleotides, the CDR3 is TGTGCCAGCATCCAACAGGGGCGCTACACCTTC. This codes for CASIQQGRYTF.